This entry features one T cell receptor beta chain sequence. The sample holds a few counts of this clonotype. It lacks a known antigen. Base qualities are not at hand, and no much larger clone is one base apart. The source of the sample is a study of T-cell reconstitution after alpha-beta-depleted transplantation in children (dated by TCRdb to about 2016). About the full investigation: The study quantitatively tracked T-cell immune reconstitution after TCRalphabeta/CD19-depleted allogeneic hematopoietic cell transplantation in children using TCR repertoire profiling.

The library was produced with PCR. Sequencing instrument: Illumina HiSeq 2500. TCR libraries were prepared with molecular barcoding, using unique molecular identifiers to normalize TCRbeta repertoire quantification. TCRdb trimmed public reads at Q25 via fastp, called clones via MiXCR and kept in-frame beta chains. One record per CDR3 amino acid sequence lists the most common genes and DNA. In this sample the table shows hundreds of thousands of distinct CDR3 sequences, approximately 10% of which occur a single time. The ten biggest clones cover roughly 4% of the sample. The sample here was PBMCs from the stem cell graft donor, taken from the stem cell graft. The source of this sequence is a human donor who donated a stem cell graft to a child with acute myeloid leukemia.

The CDR3: CASARASFYNEQFF. At the DNA level, the sequence is TGTGCCAGCGCACGGGCTAGCTTCTACAATGAGCAGTTCTTC. The receptor chain draws on TRBV7-2 and TRBJ2-1; TRBD2 is a weak D gene call, 5 bases matching. V loses 8 bases, J loses 3 bases, and the germline ends lie 14 bases apart. The germline V gene gives CDR1 as SGHTA and CDR2 as FQGNSA. The CDR3 covers 14 residues, taking in both the cysteine and the phenylalanine. CDR3 DNA is the only sequence kept; it has 42 bases, read in frame from the first base.